A selection of T cell receptor beta chains follows, all from one sample in a study of T cell changes during pregnancy in multiple sclerosis. The method was immunoSEQ multiplex PCR; TCRdb's version includes in-frame clones alone and lacks a portion of them. The repertoire holds around 80,000 clones, with 90% to 95% as singletons. The specimen comprised peripheral blood, sampled in the second trimester of pregnancy. These receptors were taken from a female donor in good health, enrolled as a control in a pregnancy study. Both conserved end residues are part of each CDR3. The D gene is left open where the match is weak. Only part of the rows carry a size: once, few, many, or a class if the clone is expanded.

J	V	size	D	DNA	CDR3
TRBJ2-1	TRBV7-2	.	TRBD1	TGTGCCAGCAGCTTCGGACCGACAGGGGGCACATATGAGCAGTTCTTC	CASSFGPTGGTYEQFF
TRBJ1-2	TRBV7-9	.	.	TGTGCCAGCAGCTACCCCGGGAAGGACTATGGCTACACCTTC	CASSYPGKDYGYTF
TRBJ2-7	TRBV2	.	TRBD2	TGTGCCAGCAGTGCTATCCGGGACTATTCCTACGAGCAGTACTTC	CASSAIRDYSYEQYF
TRBJ2-7	TRBV2	.	.	TGTGCCAGCAGTTCCGGGACACGAGTCTCCTACGAGCAGTACTTC	CASSSGTRVSYEQYF
TRBJ2-7	TRBV7-2	.	.	TGTGCCAGCAGCTTCGGTCTCTCCTACGAGCAGTACTTC	CASSFGLSYEQYF
TRBJ2-1	TRBV5-4	once	.	TGTGCCAGCAGCCCCCTAGCTACAGACAATGAGCAGTTCTTC	CASSPLATDNEQFF
TRBJ2-7	TRBV6-5	.	TRBD1	TGTGCCAGCAGCTCTACCCCGACAGGGGGTCACGAGCAGTACTTC	CASSSTPTGGHEQYF
TRBJ2-7	TRBV6-6	.	.	TGTGCCAGCAGTTATATTAGCGGAAACTACGAGCAGTACTTC	CASSYISGNYEQYF
TRBJ1-1	TRBV6-4	.	.	TGTGCCAGAAATCGAGGGCGGACTGAAGCTTTCTTT	CARNRGRTEAFF
TRBJ2-1	TRBV5-6	.	TRBD2	TGTGCCAGCAGCTCTGGACTAGCGACGTGGAATGAGCAGTTCTTC	CASSSGLATWNEQFF
TRBJ2-3	TRBV2	once	.	TGTGCCAGCAGTGAGTGGCGGCCGACAGATACGCAGTATTTT	CASSEWRPTDTQYF
TRBJ2-7	TRBV4-1	once	TRBD2	TGCGCCAGCAGCCCAGGGACTAGCGAGACCTACGAGCAGTACTTC	CASSPGTSETYEQYF
TRBJ2-7	TRBV30	.	.	TGTGCCTGGGAAGGGGCAGGGCCCTACGAGCAGTACTTC	CAWEGAGPYEQYF